This T cell receptor beta chain was captured in a study of T cell changes during pregnancy in multiple sclerosis. Germline CDR1 MNHEY, CDR2 SMNVEV (reference sequence). V lost 6 bases, J lost 7 bases, and 16 bases lay in between. This CDR3 is built from 15 residues. The data were produced by immunoSEQ multiplex PCR, yet TCRdb's version contains in-frame clones alone and is incomplete. The sample has some 59,000 clones, roughly nine tenths seen once. Sequencing was performed on peripheral blood, taken in the first trimester of pregnancy. The rearrangement links TRBV27 to TRBJ1-6; maybe TRBD1 (5 bases). This clonotype originated in a female donor with multiple sclerosis, enrolled in a pregnancy study. CDR3 sequence (DNA): TGTGCCAGCAGCCGGGACCCCGGGGGGAATTCACCCCTCCACTTT. It codes for CASSRDPGGNSPLHF.